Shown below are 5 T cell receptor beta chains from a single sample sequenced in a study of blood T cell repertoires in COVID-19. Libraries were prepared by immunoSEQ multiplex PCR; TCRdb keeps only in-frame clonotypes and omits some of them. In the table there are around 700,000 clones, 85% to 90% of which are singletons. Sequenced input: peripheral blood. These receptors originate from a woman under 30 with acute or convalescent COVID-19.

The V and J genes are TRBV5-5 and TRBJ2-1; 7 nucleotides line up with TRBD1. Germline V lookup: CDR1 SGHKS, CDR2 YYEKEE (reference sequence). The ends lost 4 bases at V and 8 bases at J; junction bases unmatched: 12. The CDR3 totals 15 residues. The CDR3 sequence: CASSETRGPFDEQFF. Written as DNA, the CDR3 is TGTGCCAGCAGCGAGACAAGGGGGCCCTTTGATGAGCAGTTCTTC.

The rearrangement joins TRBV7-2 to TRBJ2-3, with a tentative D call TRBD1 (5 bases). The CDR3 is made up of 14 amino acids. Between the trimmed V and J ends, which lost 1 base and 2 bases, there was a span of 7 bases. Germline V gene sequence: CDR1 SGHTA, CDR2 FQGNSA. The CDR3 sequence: CASSLGQFTDTQYF. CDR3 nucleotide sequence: TGTGCCAGCAGCTTAGGACAGTTCACAGATACGCAGTATTTT.

As DNA, the CDR3 is TGTGCCAGCAGAAGCCATACAGGGTCAGGAAACACCATATATTTT. It encodes CASRSHTGSGNTIYF. The rearrangement joins TRBV27 to TRBJ1-3; D may be TRBD1 (6 bases). Germline CDR1 reads MNHEY; CDR2 reads SMNVEV (reference sequence). With 6 bases removed from V and 4 bases from J, the gap between germline ends came to 16 bases. This CDR3 has 15 residues.

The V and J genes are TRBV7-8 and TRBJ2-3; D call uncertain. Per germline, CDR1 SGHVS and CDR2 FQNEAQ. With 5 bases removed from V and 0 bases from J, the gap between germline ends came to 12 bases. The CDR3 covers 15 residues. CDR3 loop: CASSPEATSTDTQYF. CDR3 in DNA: TGTGCCAGCAGCCCCGAAGCGACTAGCACAGATACGCAGTATTTT.

CDR3 sequence reads: CASSRPGQGASGGANVLTF. The CDR3 nucleotides read TGTGCCAGCTCACGACCGGGACAGGGGGCGTCCGGTGGGGCCAACGTCCTGACTTTC. The rearrangement uses TRBV18 and TRBJ2-6; 12 nucleotides line up with TRBD1. The CDR3 runs 19 residues. Trimming at V came to 4 bases and at J to 3 bases, leaving 10 bases not matched to a gene. CDR1 is KGHSH and CDR2 is LQKENI in the germline V gene. Filled out from reference TRBV18 and TRBJ2-6, the complete variable domain reads NAGVMQNPRHLVRRRGQEARLRCSPMKGHSHVYWYRQLPEEGLKFMVYLQKENIIDESGMPKERFSAEFPKEGPSILRIQQVVRGDSAAYFCASSRPGQGASGGANVLTFGAGSRLTVL.